This T cell receptor (beta chain) derives from a study of control samples from healthy donors and cancer patients. Here immunoSEQ multiplex PCR was the method, and the copy in TCRdb shows in-frame clones only, minus some. The table records around 190,000 clones, nearly 90% of them present only once. V shed 9 bases and J shed 8 bases, with 12 bases lying between them. CDR1 and CDR2 from the germline V gene are KGHDR and SFDVKD. The CDR3 sequence is 12 residues long. The source of this sequence is a woman in her forties or fifties in good health. J is TRBJ2-2 and V is TRBV24-1; D call uncertain. Sequencing was performed on blood. The CDR3 sequence is CATAHTRGELFF. The DNA for the CDR3 is TGTGCCACCGCCCACACGAGGGGGGAGCTGTTTTTT.